The rows below give T cell receptor beta chains drawn from one sample of a study of blood T cell repertoires in COVID-19. Profiling relied on immunoSEQ multiplex PCR, and the TCRdb table lists in-frame clones only, not all of them. This table holds some 90,000 clones, roughly nine tenths found once. Material for sequencing was peripheral blood. These receptors were collected from a woman older than 75 with active COVID-19. Each CDR3 is given with its conserved first and last residue. D genes are given only for firm matches. Clone size is not always given. Where it is, it says once, few, many or a class for expanded clones.

TRBD2,.,TRBV4-3,TRBJ2-1,CASSQDGGLASDNEQFF
TRBD2,few,TRBV6-5,TRBJ2-2,CASSYLGAGRLFF
.,.,TRBV27,TRBJ2-3,CASSKSSVITDTQYF
.,.,TRBV28,TRBJ1-2,CASSEEQITNYGYTF
TRBD1,.,TRBV11-1,TRBJ1-4,CASSAGTGALKLFF
TRBD2,.,TRBV6-1,TRBJ2-7,CASSEALRASGRLYEQYF
TRBD1,.,TRBV14,TRBJ2-1,CASSFDRDNEQFF
.,.,TRBV7-2,TRBJ2-7,CASSLSPVPTYEQYF
.,.,TRBV10-3,TRBJ1-2,CAISAVAGKDGYTF
TRBD2,once,TRBV4-3,TRBJ2-7,CASSQLVTSGYEQYF
TRBD1,once,TRBV6-5,TRBJ1-5,CASSSGGPTWQPQHF
TRBD2,.,TRBV7-2,TRBJ2-5,CASSLVAGVQETQYF
.,.,TRBV19,TRBJ1-4,CASSIGGNRATNEKLFF
.,.,TRBV6-2/TRBV6-3,TRBJ1-4,CASSYRSHAEKLFF
.,.,TRBV7-9,TRBJ1-2,CASSLQGGYTF
.,once,TRBV19,TRBJ2-3,CASLRPGVPDTQYF
.,.,TRBV20-1,TRBJ1-2,CSATETYGYTF
TRBD2,.,TRBV10-3,TRBJ2-5,CAISESTSGRETQYF
TRBD1,.,TRBV19,TRBJ1-5,CASSIGQGVIQPQHF
.,.,TRBV7-8,TRBJ2-2,CASSFRGTGELFF
.,.,TRBV19,TRBJ2-1,CASSIADMPYNEQFF
.,.,TRBV28,TRBJ2-2,CASSFIGAGELFF
TRBD2,.,TRBV5-1,TRBJ2-1,CASSSPRLLAGKSSYNEQFF
.,.,TRBV7-9,TRBJ1-1,CASSLDHGFVTEAFF
TRBD1,few,TRBV9,TRBJ2-3,CASSVGRGTDTQYF
.,.,TRBV5-1,TRBJ2-3,CASSLAQGTSTDTQYF
.,.,TRBV6-2/TRBV6-3,TRBJ2-7,CASSDNFYEQYF
.,.,TRBV13,TRBJ2-7,CASSLGGIDDNYEQYF
TRBD2,.,TRBV18,TRBJ2-7,CASSPGLAGEQYF
TRBD1,few,TRBV19,TRBJ1-3,CASLRQGGGNTIYF
TRBD1,.,TRBV19,TRBJ1-2,CASRRQGEVYGYTF
TRBD1,.,TRBV7-2,TRBJ2-1,CASSRRDRGRNEQFF
.,.,TRBV28,TRBJ2-7,CASTLGGGAYEQYF
.,.,TRBV4-1,TRBJ2-1,CASSPRPGEPKQFF